The rows below give T cell receptor beta chains drawn from one sample of a study of post-analysis software for immune sequencing data. TCRdb passed the PCR reads through MiXCR, listing each CDR3 protein once. The sample contains around 190,000 distinct CDR3 sequences, over 25% of which appear only once. Sequenced sample: blood. The receptors shown here come from a girl aged 2 to 17 with multiple sclerosis. The CDR3 runs from the conserved cysteine through the conserved F or W. The D gene is left open where the match is weak.

v_gene | d_gene | CDR3aa
TRBV25-1 | - | CASSEMMGGANTQYF
TRBV20-1 | TRBD1 | CSAGAGTAYSPLHF
TRBV20-1 | TRBD1 | CSARGQQETQYF
TRBV12-3/TRBV12-4 | - | CASSLVANQPRHF
TRBV9 | TRBD1 | CASSPGTGVFEQYF
TRBV20-1 | TRBD2 | CSAVSGTSQTNEQFF
TRBV5-1 | - | CASSLRGQSSTDTQYF
TRBV3-1 | TRBD1 | CASSQDDDRGYETQYF
TRBV5-1 | - | CASSLEGGQYF
TRBV7-2 | - | CASSPLTGAGVVAFF
TRBV15 | TRBD1 | CATSREGTGKFYTQYF
TRBV3-1 | - | CASSPTRQRPYEQYF
TRBV12-3/TRBV12-4 | - | CASSLPAHYGCTF
TRBV20-1 | TRBD1 | CSASIGDRRYQPQHF
TRBV27 | TRBD1 | CASSLTTPGQGYGYTF
TRBV5-1 | - | CASSFSDSGGYTF
TRBV20-1 | - | CSARVGVDEQFF
TRBV12-5 | TRBD1 | CASGSSGTGGIEQYF
TRBV12-3/TRBV12-4 | - | CASSLSLHADIQYF
TRBV14 | - | CASSQDNQPQHF
TRBV5-1 | TRBD2 | CASSAGEGLARDTQYF
TRBV20-1 | - | CSARDPGHSYNEQFF
TRBV20-1 | - | CSATPGVYYEQYF
TRBV2 | - | CASSVVQAVSYEQYF
TRBV6-1 | - | CASSEVPGEVQPQHF
TRBV7-9 | - | CASSSGITGGPLHF
TRBV5-1 | - | CASSLGAEQFF
TRBV5-6 | TRBD1 | CASSLSNRGRRETQYF
TRBV6-5 | - | CASSYSVTQYQETQYF
TRBV11-2 | - | CASSQLQGYGELFF
TRBV7-9 | TRBD1 | CASSLPGGDTEAFF
TRBV6-1 | - | CASRPRVGGLQNTEAFF
TRBV5-1 | - | CASSLAGSQTNTGELFF
TRBV5-1 | - | CASSWGPGYQETQYF
TRBV5-1 | TRBD2 | CASSFDGRNYEQYF
TRBV5-1 | - | CASSFLRQTNTEAFF
TRBV2 | - | CASSGTGNDVLTF
TRBV19 | - | CASSRQSNEQFF
TRBV3-1 | - | CASGKGQDNSPPHF
TRBV7-9 | TRBD2 | CASSLGAGGSSYNEQFF